This entry lists 5 T cell receptor beta chains sequenced from one sample in a study of T-cell reconstitution after alpha-beta-depleted transplantation in children. TCRbeta library preparation incorporated unique molecular identifiers. From the PCR reads, TCRdb called clonotypes with MiXCR, one entry per CDR3 protein. The top ten clones hold around 38% of a sample with roughly 350,000 distinct CDR3 sequences, 15% to 20% of them seen once. This specimen consisted of PBMCs, mostly from graft donor cells, obtained 360 days after TCRalphabeta/CD19-depleted stem cell transplant. The receptors here all came from a male patient between 2 and 15 years old who had a stem cell transplant for acute lymphoblastic leukemia, so the T cells may come from the graft donor.

The chain is built from TRBV4-2 and TRBJ2-7; D possibly corresponds to TRBD1 (5 bases). This CDR3 comprises 14 residues. Germline V gene sequence: CDR1 LGHNA, CDR2 YNFKEQ. V shed 4 bases and J shed 2 bases, with 12 bases lying between them. DNA for the CDR3: TGTGCCAGCAGCCTTCAGGGTGACGCCTACGAGCAGTACTTC. Protein sequence: CASSLQGDAYEQYF.

This clonotype was seen a few times. V and J are TRBV7-3 and TRBJ2-1; 10 nucleotides align to TRBD2. The junction had 4 bases not matched to a gene; V was cut back by 5 bases and J by 3 bases. The V gene's germline CDR1 is SGHTA and CDR2 FQGTGA. This CDR3 spans 15 amino acids. The chain's CDR3 is CASSAGLADYNEQFF. As DNA, the CDR3 is TGTGCCAGCAGCGCCGGACTAGCGGACTACAATGAGCAGTTCTTC.

The rearrangement links TRBV7-9 to TRBJ2-1; D call uncertain. V lost 8 bases to trimming and J lost 3 bases, with 11 bases between them. Germline CDR1 reads SEHNR; CDR2 reads FQNEAQ (reference sequence). The CDR3 has 13 residues. The CDR3 DNA sequence: TGTGCCAGCGGCGGTGTCTTCTACAATGAGCAGTTCTTC. This encodes CASGGVFYNEQFF. Together with reference TRBV7-9 and TRBJ2-1, the CDR3 gives the full variable domain: DTGVSQNPRHKITKRGQNVTFRCDPISEHNRLYWYRQTLGQGPEFLTYFQNEAQLEKSRLLSDRFSAERPKGSFSTLEIQRTEQGDSAMYLCASGGVFYNEQFFGPGTRLTVL.

Comments on this clonotype: A read error may produce the germline difference seen at one junction end. This chain joins TRBV12-3 or TRBV12-4 and TRBJ2-3, with D tentatively TRBD1 (6 bases). This CDR3 has 13 amino acids. The CDR3 nucleotides read TGTACCAGCAGTGACAGGTCCACAGATACGCAGTATTTT. This sequence encodes CTSSDRSTDTQYF.

V and J are TRBV30 and TRBJ2-7; D not certain. CDR3 length equals 15 residues. Between the trimmed V and J ends, which lost 2 bases and 4 bases, there was a span of 18 bases. CDR1 and CDR2 from the germline V gene are GTSNPN and SVGIG (reference sequence). The CDR3 DNA is TGTGCCTGGAGTCATCTCCCGGCCAGACGGTACGAGCAGTACTTC. Translated: CAWSHLPARRYEQYF. The full variable domain, rest sourced from reference TRBV30 and TRBJ2-7, is SQTIHQWPATLVQPVGSPLSLECTVEGTSNPNLYWYRQAAGRGLQLLFYSVGIGQISSEVPQNLSASRPQDRQFILSSKKLLLSDSGFYLCAWSHLPARRYEQYFGPGTRLTVT.